This TCR beta chain emerged from a study of T cell responses to AZD1222 COVID-19 vaccine. The protocol was immunoSEQ multiplex PCR, while the TCRdb copy is restricted to in-frame clones and leaves out a portion. The table lists about 200,000 clones, approximately 92% of them singletons. The CDR3 length is 14 residues. Germline loops: CDR1 SGHDT, CDR2 YYEEEE. V was cut by 3 bases and J by 3 bases, with 13 bases left in between. The sample consisted of peripheral blood, taken on day 0 of AZD1222 vaccination. The clonotype comes from an adult in good health. J is TRBJ2-7 and V is TRBV5-6; unclear D gene. CDR3 amino acids: CASSSWDLGYEQYF. The CDR3 DNA sequence: TGTGCCAGCAGCTCGTGGGATCTCGGCTACGAGCAGTACTTC.